This T cell receptor beta chain was recorded in a study of cytomegalovirus exposure and HLA in healthy donors. V gave up 4 bases and J gave up 4 bases, with 8 bases separating them. The CDR3 spans 13 residues. Per germline, CDR1 MNHEY and CDR2 SVGAGI. The PCR had 60 Vbeta and 13 Jbeta primers. Using immunoSEQ multiplex PCR, the repertoire was profiled, and TCRdb retains in-frame clones only, with some absent. The sample shows about 130,000 clones, 70% to 85% of them seen only once. The sequencing sample was made of PBMCs. The rearrangement links TRBV6-5 to TRBJ2-1; D may be TRBD2 (6 bases). This TCR derives from a boy aged 2 to 10 in good health and CMV-seronegative. DNA for the CDR3: TGTGCCAGCAGTTGGGGGGTGTACAATGAGCAGTTCTTC. Amino acids: CASSWGVYNEQFF.